This is a list of T cell receptor beta chains from one sample in a study of blood T cell repertoires in COVID-19. Here immunoSEQ multiplex PCR was the method, and the copy in TCRdb shows in-frame clones only, minus some. In the table there are 90,000 to 120,000 clones, more than 85% of which are singletons. The specimen was peripheral blood. The receptors originated from a man in his sixties with acute or convalescent COVID-19. Each CDR3 is given with its conserved first and last residue. D genes are given only for firm matches. Size tells how often a clone was seen (once, few, many) or the class of an expanded clone, and some rows leave it out.

D	size	V	J	CDR3	DNA
.	.	TRBV18	TRBJ2-3	CASSPQQSDTQYF	TGTGCCAGCTCACCACAACAGTCAGATACGCAGTATTTT
TRBD2	.	TRBV28	TRBJ2-2	CASSPTGGTGELFF	TGTGCCAGCAGTCCCACGGGGGGTACGGGGGAGCTGTTTTTT
TRBD1	.	TRBV11-3	TRBJ1-3	CASSLAGTGANTIYF	TGTGCCAGCAGCTTGGCCGGGACAGGGGCAAACACCATATATTTT
TRBD1	.	TRBV18	TRBJ2-5	CASSPLDRGETQYF	TGTGCCAGCTCACCACTGGACAGGGGAGAGACCCAGTACTTC
.	.	TRBV28	TRBJ1-5	CASSPRTGLRNQPQHF	TGTGCCAGCAGTCCGCGAACAGGGTTGAGGAATCAGCCCCAGCATTTT
TRBD1	once	TRBV5-4	TRBJ1-2	CASSRAGGYYGYTF	TGTGCCAGCAGCCGCGCAGGGGGGTACTATGGCTACACCTTC
TRBD1	.	TRBV30	TRBJ1-2	CAWSVLRQGSGYTF	TGTGCCTGGAGTGTACTACGACAGGGGAGCGGCTACACCTTC
TRBD1	.	TRBV19	TRBJ1-5	CATSRGTGGGNQPQHF	TGTGCCACATCACGTGGGACAGGGGGCGGCAATCAGCCCCAGCATTTT
TRBD2	.	TRBV5-1	TRBJ2-2	CASSLDLAGTGELFF	TGCGCCAGCAGCTTGGACCTAGCGGGAACCGGGGAGCTGTTTTTT
TRBD2	.	TRBV5-6	TRBJ2-1	CASSLSWRERSNEQFF	TGTGCCAGCAGCTTATCGTGGCGGGAGAGATCAAATGAGCAGTTCTTC
TRBD2	.	TRBV5-1	TRBJ2-1	CASSPGSGRDHEQFF	TGCGCCAGCAGCCCAGGAAGCGGGAGGGATCATGAGCAGTTCTTC
.	.	TRBV7-9	TRBJ1-1	CASSGGQGNTEAFF	TGTGCCAGCAGCGGGGGACAAGGGAACACTGAAGCTTTCTTT
.	.	TRBV5-1	TRBJ1-5	CASSFPREGKNQPQHF	TGCGCCAGCAGCTTTCCCCGCGAGGGCAAGAATCAGCCCCAGCATTTT
.	.	TRBV24-1	TRBJ1-4	CATSDLGSGNEKLFF	TGTGCCACCAGTGATTTGGGTTCGGGAAATGAAAAACTGTTTTTT
TRBD2	.	TRBV28	TRBJ2-2	CASTTRAGYTGELFF	TGTGCCAGCACCACCCGAGCGGGATACACCGGGGAGCTGTTTTTT
.	.	TRBV5-1	TRBJ1-5	CASSLGGDSNQPQHF	TGCGCCAGCAGCCTGGGGGGAGACAGCAATCAGCCCCAGCATTTT
TRBD2	.	TRBV3-1/TRBV3-2	TRBJ2-1	CASSQTGGPHEQFF	TGTGCCAGCAGCCAAACGGGAGGGCCCCATGAGCAGTTCTTC
.	.	TRBV19	TRBJ1-6	CASTISGSYNSPLHF	TGTGCCAGTACAATTTCCGGCTCCTATAATTCACCCCTCCACTTT
.	.	TRBV6-5	TRBJ2-5	CASAVTVGKETQYF	TGTGCCAGCGCCGTAACCGTGGGCAAAGAGACCCAGTACTTC
TRBD1	once	TRBV2	TRBJ1-4	CASRSDRGRNEKLFF	TGTGCCAGCAGATCGGACAGGGGCAGGAATGAAAAACTGTTTTTT
TRBD2	.	TRBV4-2	TRBJ2-1	CASSQESLGGRANEQFF	TGTGCCAGCAGCCAAGAATCCCTCGGCGGGAGGGCCAATGAGCAGTTCTTC
.	.	TRBV9	TRBJ1-5	CASSVSTDPNQPQHF	TGTGCCAGCAGCGTATCAACAGACCCCAATCAGCCCCAGCATTTT
TRBD1	.	TRBV24-1	TRBJ1-1	CATSEKTGSTEAFF	TGTGCCACCAGTGAAAAGACAGGGAGCACTGAAGCTTTCTTT
TRBD1	.	TRBV25-1	TRBJ1-2	CASSDPGTGGADGYTF	TGTGCCAGCAGTGACCCCGGGACAGGGGGCGCCGATGGCTACACCTTC
.	few	TRBV20-1	TRBJ1-3	CSASPLGGYGNTIYF	TGCAGTGCTAGTCCCCTGGGGGGTTATGGAAACACCATATATTTT
.	.	TRBV7-6	TRBJ2-7	CASSLEDSSGTYEQYF	TGTGCCAGCAGCTTAGAGGACAGTTCTGGGACCTACGAGCAGTACTTC
TRBD1	.	TRBV19	TRBJ1-5	CASSTQGASGNQPQHF	TGTGCCAGTAGTACCCAGGGGGCTAGTGGCAATCAGCCCCAGCATTTT
TRBD2	.	TRBV9	TRBJ2-4	CASSVGANPGGNIQYF	TGTGCCAGCAGCGTAGGGGCCAACCCGGGGGGAAACATTCAGTACTTC
TRBD1	.	TRBV2	TRBJ2-7	CASTWTGGGEQYF	TGTGCCAGCACCTGGACAGGGGGCGGCGAGCAGTACTTC
TRBD2	.	TRBV7-9	TRBJ2-1	CASSRLAGAENEQFF	TGTGCCAGCAGTCGATTAGCGGGAGCTGAAAATGAGCAGTTCTTC
.	.	TRBV7-3	TRBJ1-1	CASSLMGGSNTEAFF	TGTGCCAGCAGCTTAATGGGGGGTTCGAACACTGAAGCTTTCTTT
.	.	TRBV13	TRBJ1-2	CASSLGEQGYGYTF	TGTGCCAGCAGCTTAGGAGAGCAGGGTTATGGCTACACCTTC